This is a list of T cell receptor beta chains from one sample in a study of blood T cell repertoires in COVID-19. Profiling relied on immunoSEQ multiplex PCR, and the TCRdb table lists in-frame clones only, not all of them. Of tens of thousands of clones listed, almost 90% are singletons. Sequenced: peripheral blood. These receptors all stem from a man in his 70s with acute or convalescent COVID-19. CDR3s include the opening cysteine and the closing phenylalanine or tryptophan. A D gene is named only where the DNA matches it firmly. Expanded clones are given a class, and other clones once, few, many or no size at all.

clone_size: .
j_call: TRBJ2-7
v_call: TRBV15
d_call: TRBD1
cdr3_nt: TGTGCCACTACCCCAGGGGGCTGGTCCGAGCAGTACTTC
cdr3_aa: CATTPGGWSEQYF

clone_size: few
j_call: TRBJ1-5
v_call: TRBV19
d_call: TRBD1
cdr3_nt: TGTGCCAGTAGTATAGCCCCGGGACAGGGAAGCAATCAGCCCCAGCATTTT
cdr3_aa: CASSIAPGQGSNQPQHF

clone_size: .
j_call: TRBJ2-5
v_call: TRBV7-3
d_call: TRBD1
cdr3_nt: TGTGCCAGCAGCCCGACTCCGGGACAGCAAGAGACCCAGTACTTC
cdr3_aa: CASSPTPGQQETQYF

clone_size: .
j_call: TRBJ2-1
v_call: TRBV28
d_call: TRBD2
cdr3_nt: TGTGCCAGCACCGGGACTAGCGGGAGGAGGAGTGAGCAGTTCTTC
cdr3_aa: CASTGTSGRRSEQFF

clone_size: .
j_call: TRBJ1-6
v_call: TRBV7-2
d_call: TRBD1
cdr3_nt: TGTGCCAGCAGCTGGCTCGGACAGGGTTTGGATTCACCCCTCCACTTT
cdr3_aa: CASSWLGQGLDSPLHF

clone_size: .
j_call: TRBJ2-7
v_call: TRBV6-5
d_call: .
cdr3_nt: TGTGCCAGCCTCAAAGCCGAGGGCTACGAGCAGTACTTC
cdr3_aa: CASLKAEGYEQYF

clone_size: .
j_call: TRBJ2-1
v_call: TRBV7-9
d_call: TRBD1
cdr3_nt: TGTGCCAGCAGTGGGACAGCCCAATACAATGAGCAGTTCTTC
cdr3_aa: CASSGTAQYNEQFF

clone_size: .
j_call: TRBJ1-5
v_call: TRBV5-8
d_call: .
cdr3_nt: TGTGCCAGCAGCTTGGCTCTGTCGGTCGATAGCAATCAGCCCCAGCATTTT
cdr3_aa: CASSLALSVDSNQPQHF

clone_size: .
j_call: TRBJ2-1
v_call: TRBV5-6
d_call: .
cdr3_nt: TGTGCCAGCAGCTTGGTGTGGGCTTCCAATGAGCAGTTCTTC
cdr3_aa: CASSLVWASNEQFF

clone_size: .
j_call: TRBJ2-1
v_call: TRBV5-4
d_call: TRBD1
cdr3_nt: TGTGCCAGCAGCCAAGGGGGCCCCCAAGGGGTCAATGAGCAGTTCTTC
cdr3_aa: CASSQGGPQGVNEQFF

clone_size: once
j_call: TRBJ1-2
v_call: TRBV20-1
d_call: .
cdr3_nt: TGCAGTGCTTTAGGGGACTATGGCTACACCTTC
cdr3_aa: CSALGDYGYTF

clone_size: .
j_call: TRBJ1-2
v_call: TRBV6-5
d_call: .
cdr3_nt: TGTGCCAGCAGTTACGACAGGACGGGCGGCTACACCTTC
cdr3_aa: CASSYDRTGGYTF

clone_size: .
j_call: TRBJ2-5
v_call: TRBV29-1
d_call: .
cdr3_nt: TGCAGCGTCTCGCCGGGAGTCCAAGAGACCCAGTACTTC
cdr3_aa: CSVSPGVQETQYF

clone_size: .
j_call: TRBJ2-1
v_call: TRBV19
d_call: TRBD2
cdr3_nt: TGTGCCAGTAGTGGTCCCGGGATAGCGGGTTACAATGAGCAGTTCTTC
cdr3_aa: CASSGPGIAGYNEQFF

clone_size: .
j_call: TRBJ2-5
v_call: TRBV29-1
d_call: .
cdr3_nt: TGCAGCGTTGAAACTAGCTTGGGGGAGACCCAGTACTTC
cdr3_aa: CSVETSLGETQYF

clone_size: .
j_call: TRBJ1-1
v_call: TRBV19
d_call: .
cdr3_nt: TGTGCCAGTAGTATAATCGGCAGGCCAGGCACTGAAGCTTTCTTT
cdr3_aa: CASSIIGRPGTEAFF

clone_size: .
j_call: TRBJ2-7
v_call: TRBV7-3
d_call: .
cdr3_nt: TGTGCCAGCAGCCTAGGACAGCTCTACGAGCAGTACTTC
cdr3_aa: CASSLGQLYEQYF

clone_size: .
j_call: TRBJ1-1
v_call: TRBV9
d_call: TRBD1
cdr3_nt: TGTGCCAGCAGCGCAGGAATAGGGACAGGGAACACTGAAGCTTTCTTT
cdr3_aa: CASSAGIGTGNTEAFF

clone_size: .
j_call: TRBJ1-2
v_call: TRBV6-2/TRBV6-3
d_call: TRBD1
cdr3_nt: TGTGCCAGCACCCCGGGGGACAGGGAGAACTATGGCTACACCTTC
cdr3_aa: CASTPGDRENYGYTF

clone_size: once
j_call: TRBJ2-3
v_call: TRBV12-3/TRBV12-4
d_call: .
cdr3_nt: TGTGCCAGCAGGAGGATAGCCTCAGATACGCGGTATTTT
cdr3_aa: CASRRIASDTRYF

clone_size: .
j_call: TRBJ2-3
v_call: TRBV7-2
d_call: .
cdr3_nt: TGTGCCAGCAGCTCCCACACAGATACGCAGTATTTT
cdr3_aa: CASSSHTDTQYF

clone_size: .
j_call: TRBJ2-5
v_call: TRBV19
d_call: TRBD2
cdr3_nt: TGTGCCAGTAGTTCCGGGAGGAGCGGGGAGACCCAGTACTTC
cdr3_aa: CASSSGRSGETQYF

clone_size: .
j_call: TRBJ2-3
v_call: TRBV29-1
d_call: TRBD2
cdr3_nt: TGCAGCGTTGGAAACCTAGCGGGAGGCCACACAGATACGCAGTATTTT
cdr3_aa: CSVGNLAGGHTDTQYF

clone_size: .
j_call: TRBJ1-3
v_call: TRBV7-6
d_call: .
cdr3_nt: TGTGCCAGCAGCTTAGGTGGAGGTCGGAGCTCTGGAAACACCATATATTTT
cdr3_aa: CASSLGGGRSSGNTIYF

clone_size: .
j_call: TRBJ2-3
v_call: TRBV29-1
d_call: .
cdr3_nt: TGCAGCGTTGAAGCCACCGCCTCCACTAGAATAGATACGCAGTATTTT
cdr3_aa: CSVEATASTRIDTQYF

clone_size: once
j_call: TRBJ2-1
v_call: TRBV7-3
d_call: TRBD1
cdr3_nt: TGTGCCAGCAGCTTAATGGGACAGGGGATAAATGAGCAGTTCTTC
cdr3_aa: CASSLMGQGINEQFF

clone_size: .
j_call: TRBJ1-1
v_call: TRBV7-3
d_call: TRBD1
cdr3_nt: TGTGCCAGCGGACAGGAGATGAACACTGAAGCTTTCTTT
cdr3_aa: CASGQEMNTEAFF

clone_size: .
j_call: TRBJ1-5
v_call: TRBV28
d_call: .
cdr3_nt: TGTGCCAGCAGTCCACGACTCGGACAGCGCAATCAGCCCCAGCATTTT
cdr3_aa: CASSPRLGQRNQPQHF

clone_size: .
j_call: TRBJ2-1
v_call: TRBV19
d_call: TRBD1
cdr3_nt: TGTGCCAGTAGTCGGGACAGGGCGGGGAATGAGCAGTTCTTC
cdr3_aa: CASSRDRAGNEQFF

clone_size: once
j_call: TRBJ1-5
v_call: TRBV2
d_call: TRBD1
cdr3_nt: TGTGCCAGCAGGGACAGGTTAGATCAGCCCCAGCATTTT
cdr3_aa: CASRDRLDQPQHF